Below, 3 T cell receptor beta chains from the same sample are listed, as sequenced in a study of T cell repertoires in cytomegalovirus infection. These TCRs' antigens remain unknown. In TCRdb, the reads were re-called with MiXCR into one record per CDR3 protein. This repertoire shows some 940,000 distinct CDR3 sequences, less than 40% found once; its top ten account for more than 12%. Sequenced here: cultured CD8+ T cells from PBMCs, sampled from culture after CMV antigen stimulation. The receptors shown here come from a human donor in good health (CMV status not recorded). Some clones in this sample may be carry-over from other donors' samples.

This clonotype was found a few times. J is TRBJ2-1 and V is TRBV7-3; 7 bases match TRBD2. This CDR3 comprises 15 residues. The junction had 8 bases not matched to a gene; V was cut back by 1 base and J by 8 bases. Germline loops: CDR1 SGHTA, CDR2 FQGTGA. CDR3: CASSLNRLAEHEQFF. Written as DNA, the CDR3 is TGTGCCAGCAGCTTAAATCGACTAGCTGAACATGAGCAGTTCTTC.

The chain employs TRBV7-6 and TRBJ1-4, with TRBD1 identical over 7 bases. Germline CDR1 reads SGHVS; CDR2 reads FNYEAQ. After removal of 5 bases from V and 8 bases from J, the junction contained 14 bases not matched to a gene. CDR3 length equals 16 residues. The CDR3 DNA reads as TGTGCCAGCAGCCGACCGAGGGGGACAGATGGCGAAAAACTGTTTTTT. Its translation: CASSRPRGTDGEKLFF.

The gene calls are TRBV3-1 and TRBJ2-3; the D call may be TRBD1 or TRBD2 (5 bases each). CDR3 size: 14 residues. The germline CDR1 and CDR2 sequences are LGHDT and YNNKEL (reference sequence). Trimming took 0 bases from V and 6 from J, leaving 10 bases between them. CDR3 sequence: CASSQDPWGDTQYF. The CDR3 DNA follows: TGTGCCAGCAGCCAAGATCCTTGGGGGGATACGCAGTATTTT.